Each of the 32 T cell receptor beta chains below was sequenced from the same sample in a study of blood T cell repertoires in COVID-19. Profiled with immunoSEQ multiplex PCR; TCRdb holds only in-frame clones, not every one. Of about 170,000 clones listed, about four fifths are singletons. The material sequenced was PBMCs or T cells enriched from blood (not recorded which). The receptors shown here come from a man aged 45 to 65 who had recovered from COVID-19.

The chain carries TRBV5-1 and TRBJ2-7; D is ambiguous. Germline CDR1 SGHRS, CDR2 YFSETQ. V was clipped by 7 bases and J by 5 bases, with 10 bases between them. The CDR3 contains 11 residues. CDR3 in amino acids: CASCEADEQYF. CDR3 bases: TGCGCCAGCTGTGAGGCGGACGAGCAGTACTTC.

This rearrangement joins TRBV13 to TRBJ2-2; a possible D gene is TRBD2 (6 bases). Germline CDR1 is PRHDT and CDR2 is FYEKMQ (reference sequence). The CDR3 sequence is 16 residues long. Trimming stripped 7 bases from V and 2 bases from J, with 17 bases between. The CDR3 nucleotides read TGTGCCAGCACCCCGGGGGTAGTCCTTAACACCGGGGAGCTGTTTTTT. Residues: CASTPGVVLNTGELFF.

This chain connects TRBV19 to TRBJ1-1, with D unresolved. The V gene's germline CDR1 is LNHDA and CDR2 SQIVND (reference sequence). Trimming cost V 11 bases and J 1 base, with 14 bases left between them. The length of the CDR3 is 13 residues. CDR3 nucleotide sequence: TGTGCCGCGGCGGGTTACGCGAACACTGAAGCTTTCTTT. This sequence encodes CAAAGYANTEAFF.

The chain carries TRBV7-6 and TRBJ2-1, with 7 nucleotides matching TRBD1. This CDR3 spans 16 amino acids. From germline, CDR1 is SGHVS and CDR2 FNYEAQ. The junction had 10 bases not matched to a gene; V was cut back by 1 base and J by 7 bases. The chain's CDR3 is CASSLEGRTGGNEQFF. In DNA, the CDR3 is TGTGCCAGCAGCTTAGAGGGTCGGACAGGCGGGAATGAGCAGTTCTTC.

The CDR3 DNA sequence: TGCGCCAGCAGCCTGATTACAGGGGGCGGGGCTGAAGCTTTCTTT. Translation gives CASSLITGGGAEAFF. This chain connects TRBV5-1 to TRBJ1-1; 9 nucleotides line up with TRBD1. Germline V gives CDR1 SGHRS, CDR2 YFSETQ. The CDR3 totals 15 residues. The V and J ends lost 4 bases and 6 bases, in that order; junction bases with no gene match: 10. The full variable domain, in which reference TRBV5-1 and TRBJ1-1 provide the parts outside the CDR3, is KAGVTQTPRYLIKTRGQQVTLSCSPISGHRSVSWYQQTPGQGLQFLFEYFSETQRNKGNFPGRFSGRQFSNSRSEMNVSTLELGDSALYLCASSLITGGGAEAFFGQGTRLTVV.

This clone showed up just a few times. The V and J genes are TRBV18 and TRBJ2-5; 8 bases align to TRBD2. The V gene end was trimmed by 3 bases and the J gene end by 5 bases; junction bases not matched to a gene: 5. The CDR3 consists of 14 residues. Germline lookup yields CDR1 KGHSH and CDR2 LQKENI. Written as DNA, the CDR3 is TGTGCCAGCTCACCGGGACTAGATTCCGAGACCCAGTACTTC. Encoded protein: CASSPGLDSETQYF.

The chain has TRBV6-5 and TRBJ1-2; a weak D match, TRBD1 (5 bases). The V gene lost 4 bases and the J gene lost 4 bases, with 10 bases spanning the gap. The CDR3 contains 13 residues. The germline gives CDR1 MNHEY, CDR2 SVGAGI. As DNA, the CDR3 is TGTGCCAGCAGTTGGGGGGTACTCTATGGCTACACCTTC. Protein product: CASSWGVLYGYTF.

The CDR3: CASSLLAGDTGELFF. The CDR3 bases are TGTGCCAGCAGCTTATTGGCAGGGGACACCGGGGAGCTGTTTTTT. The chain recombines TRBV11-3 with TRBJ2-2; D may be TRBD1 (6 bases). V was clipped by 2 bases and J by 3 bases, with 10 bases between them. This CDR3 has 15 residues. Looked up from germline, CDR1 is SGHNT and CDR2 is YENEEA.

The chain is built from TRBV27 and TRBJ1-2; no clear D gene. CDR3 size: 13 residues. The V gene's germline CDR1 is MNHEY and CDR2 SMNVEV (reference sequence). Trimming took off 4 bases at V and 3 bases at J, with 9 bases between the two ends. CDR3: CASSYQADYGYTF. DNA for the CDR3: TGTGCCAGCAGTTATCAGGCCGACTATGGCTACACCTTC.

The rearrangement uses TRBV11-2 and TRBJ2-1, with D unclear. V dropped 5 bases and J dropped 0 bases, with 17 bases sitting between them. Germline CDR1 and CDR2: SGHAT and FQNNGV. The CDR3 runs to 17 residues. Here the CDR3 reads CASSPGWRLSSYNEQFF. The CDR3, as DNA: TGTGCCAGCAGCCCCGGGTGGCGGCTAAGCTCCTACAATGAGCAGTTCTTC.

The chain carries TRBV6-6 and TRBJ2-2, with D possibly matching TRBD2 (6 bases). Per the germline V gene, CDR1 is MNHNY and CDR2 is SVGAGI (reference sequence). The CDR3 runs to 14 residues. The ends were cut back, 6 bases at V and 2 bases at J, with 10 bases in the middle. CDR3 nucleotides: TGTGCCAGCAGGCCTAGCGTTAACACCGGGGAGCTGTTTTTT. It yields the protein CASRPSVNTGELFF.

V gene TRBV3-1 (or the pseudogene TRBV3-2) combines with J gene TRBJ1-2; 10 nucleotides line up with TRBD1. This CDR3 region has 14 residues. With V trimmed by 1 base and J by 7 bases, 3 bases remained unmatched. In germline, CDR1 is LGHDT, CDR2 YNNKEL (reference sequence). CDR3 nucleotides: TGTGCCAGCAGCCAAGGGACAGGGGGAACTGGCTACACCTTC. As protein: CASSQGTGGTGYTF.

V is TRBV6-2 or TRBV6-3 and J is TRBJ1-5; D is unresolved. This CDR3 region has 15 residues. Germline CDR1 is MNHEY and CDR2 is SVGEGT. Trimming took 6 bases from V and 4 from J, leaving 16 bases between them. CDR3 bases: TGTGCCAGCAGCCCCTCCAAATCTCAGAATCAGCCCCAGCATTTT. The encoded protein is CASSPSKSQNQPQHF.

The J gene is TRBJ1-3, the V gene TRBV5-1; possibly TRBD1 for D (5 bases). V was shortened by 0 bases and J by 0 bases, with 13 bases between the two germline ends. From germline, CDR1 is SGHRS and CDR2 YFSETQ. The CDR3 is 17 residues long. The CDR3 loop is CASSLAPTGSSGNTIYF. CDR3 DNA sequence: TGCGCCAGCAGCTTGGCCCCAACAGGTTCCTCTGGAAACACCATATATTTT.

The chain's CDR3 is CASGPGLAKNTGELFF. The CDR3 nucleotides read TGTGCCAGCGGGCCGGGACTAGCAAAGAACACCGGGGAGCTGTTTTTT. J is TRBJ2-2 and V is TRBV2, with TRBD2 matching 9 bases. The trim removed 8 bases at V and 1 base at J, leaving 8 bases unmatched. This CDR3 contains 16 residues. Germline CDR1 reads SNHLY; CDR2 reads FYNNEI. The complete variable domain, with remaining parts taken from reference TRBV2 and TRBJ2-2, reads EPEVTQTPSHQVTQMGQEVILRCVPISNHLYFYWYRQILGQKVEFLVSFYNNEISEKSEIFDDQFSVERPDGSNFTLKIRSTKLEDSAMYFCASGPGLAKNTGELFFGEGSRLTVL.

The rearrangement links TRBV19 to TRBJ1-1; 8 bases are a match to TRBD1. Trimming cost V 4 bases and J 5 bases; bases outside gene matches: 9. The CDR3 contains 15 residues. Germline values: CDR1 LNHDA, CDR2 SQIVND (reference sequence). CDR3 sequence (DNA): TGTGCCAGTAGTAATCTGGCAGGGGGCGCGACTGAAGCTTTCTTT. The encoded protein is CASSNLAGGATEAFF.

This sequence joins TRBV29-1 and TRBJ1-1, with 7 nucleotides matching TRBD1. Germline V CDR1 and CDR2: SQVTM, ANQGSEA. CDR3 length: 14 residues. V lost 4 bases, J lost 1 base, and 6 bases stayed unmatched. The CDR3 DNA is TGCAGCGTTGTTCCGGGACAGAAGAACACTGAAGCTTTCTTT. Translation gives CSVVPGQKNTEAFF. Drawing the rest from reference TRBV29-1 and TRBJ1-1, the complete variable domain is SAVISQKPSRDICQRGTSLTIQCQVDSQVTMMFWYRQQPGQSLTLIATANQGSEATYESGFVIDKFPISRPNLTFSTLTVSNMSPEDSSIYLCSVVPGQKNTEAFFGQGTRLTVV.

This clone was counted a single time. This rearrangement joins TRBV27 to TRBJ1-2; TRBD1 matches 9 bases. The CDR3 covers 14 residues. With 5 bases clipped from V and 4 bases from J, the junction kept 5 bases outside the gene matches. The germline V gene encodes CDR1 MNHEY and CDR2 SMNVEV (reference sequence). The CDR3 DNA follows: TGTGCCAGCAGTACCGGGACAGGGCCCTATGGCTACACCTTC. Amino acids: CASSTGTGPYGYTF.

The V call is TRBV14, the J call TRBJ2-2, with 10 bases aligning to TRBD2. Looked up from germline, CDR1 is SGHDN and CDR2 is FVKESK. V lost 0 bases and J lost 0; bases outside the gene matches: 13. The CDR3 runs 21 residues. CDR3 in amino acids: CASSQDTALAGERANTGELFF. The DNA of the CDR3 is TGTGCCAGCAGCCAAGATACGGCGCTAGCGGGGGAGCGGGCGAACACCGGGGAGCTGTTTTTT.

This sequence joins TRBV7-6 and TRBJ2-3; 10 nucleotides line up with TRBD2. Germline V gives CDR1 SGHVS, CDR2 FNYEAQ. The V gene end was trimmed by 8 bases and the J gene end by 4 bases; junction bases not matched to a gene: 6. The CDR3 consists of 14 residues. The CDR3 is CASAASGGPDTQYF. The DNA for the CDR3 is TGTGCCAGCGCGGCTAGCGGGGGACCAGATACGCAGTATTTT.

The CDR3 sequence is CATSSDQTRAFF. CDR3 bases: TGTGCCACCAGCAGTGACCAGACTAGGGCTTTCTTT. This chain links TRBV15 with TRBJ1-1; D call uncertain. Trimming stripped 3 bases from V and 11 bases from J, with 13 bases between. Germline V gene data show CDR1 as LNHNV and CDR2 as YYDKDF (reference sequence). The CDR3 has 12 amino acids.

In its sample, this clone was seen many times. V usage is TRBV7-9 and J usage is TRBJ2-7; tentative D call: TRBD1 (5 bases). The CDR3 has 15 amino acids. The germline V and J ends were trimmed by 5 bases and 3 bases, with 17 bases remaining between them. Per germline, CDR1 SEHNR and CDR2 FQNEAQ (reference sequence). The CDR3 bases are TGTGCCAGCAGCCCCAATTGGGGCCCCCACTACGAGCAGTACTTC. The encoded protein is CASSPNWGPHYEQYF. The full variable domain, its missing parts supplied by reference TRBV7-9 and TRBJ2-7, is DTGVSQNPRHKITKRGQNVTFRCDPISEHNRLYWYRQTLGQGPEFLTYFQNEAQLEKSRLLSDRFSAERPKGSFSTLEIQRTEQGDSAMYLCASSPNWGPHYEQYFGPGTRLTVT.

This clone was recorded a few times. The rearrangement links TRBV7-3 to TRBJ2-7, with 9 bases that match TRBD1. The CDR3 loop spans 13 amino acids. V shed 3 bases and J 4 bases; nucleotides not matched to a gene: 1. Per germline, CDR1 SGHTA and CDR2 FQGTGA. CDR3 bases: TGTGCCAGCAGCTTTGGACAGGGGTACGAGCAGTACTTC. Amino acid sequence: CASSFGQGYEQYF.

The chain links TRBV5-1 to TRBJ1-1; TRBD1 is a possible D gene (6 bases). Between the trimmed V and J ends, which lost 3 bases and 0 bases, there was a span of 9 bases. Germline V gene data show CDR1 as SGHRS and CDR2 as YFSETQ. The CDR3 extends over 14 amino acids. For the CDR3, the DNA is TGCGCCAGCAGCTGGACAGCCCTGAACACTGAAGCTTTCTTT. Translated: CASSWTALNTEAFF.

The chain is built from TRBV6-5 and TRBJ2-2; perhaps TRBD1 as D (5 bases). Germline V gene sequence: CDR1 MNHEY, CDR2 SVGAGI. V lost 1 base and J 6 bases, leaving 12 bases between the germline ends. The CDR3 runs to 15 residues. CDR3 coding DNA: TGTGCCAGCAGTTACTTCCCGGACAAAGCCGGGGAGCTGTTTTTT. It encodes CASSYFPDKAGELFF.

The J gene is TRBJ2-1, the V gene TRBV7-9; D gene uncertain. There are 12 residues in the CDR3. Germline V CDR1 and CDR2: SEHNR, FQNEAQ (reference sequence). The ends were cut back, 8 bases at V and 9 bases at J, with 14 bases in the middle. The CDR3 here is CASLIDNSEQFF. The CDR3 DNA sequence: TGTGCCAGCCTAATAGATAACAGTGAGCAGTTCTTC.

This chain uses TRBV4-2 with TRBJ1-5, with D unclear. The CDR3 is made up of 16 amino acids. Trimming stripped 1 base from V and 0 bases from J, with 10 bases between. Per germline, CDR1 LGHNA and CDR2 YNFKEQ. This CDR3 reads CASSQVREYSNQPQHF. The CDR3 DNA reads TGTGCCAGCAGCCAAGTTCGTGAGTATAGCAATCAGCCCCAGCATTTT.

This clone appeared a single time. The chain uses TRBV2 and TRBJ1-1; D call uncertain. In germline, CDR1 is SNHLY, CDR2 FYNNEI. This CDR3 is built from 16 residues. V lost 0 bases, J lost 4 bases, and 15 bases lay in between. The DNA for the CDR3 is TGTGCCAGCAGTGAAGCTCCCCCTTCGGTTGGCACTGAAGCTTTCTTT. Amino acid sequence: CASSEAPPSVGTEAFF.

The genes are TRBV27 and TRBJ1-2; D call uncertain. This CDR3 has 13 amino acids. Trimming took off 3 bases at V and 4 bases at J, with 9 bases between the two ends. Germline V gives CDR1 MNHEY, CDR2 SMNVEV (reference sequence). The CDR3 spells CASSFVGSYGYTF. The CDR3 nucleotides are TGTGCCAGCAGTTTCGTCGGGTCCTATGGCTACACCTTC.

This chain joins TRBV7-3 and TRBJ2-1; D not resolved. The CDR3 consists of 13 residues. Trimming took 6 bases from V and 5 from J, leaving 11 bases between them. Germline CDR1 and CDR2: SGHTA and FQGTGA. CDR3 loop: CASRSTVDNEQFF. The CDR3 DNA is TGTGCCAGCAGGTCTACCGTCGACAATGAGCAGTTCTTC. The variable domain in full, completed from reference TRBV7-3 and TRBJ2-1, reads GAGVSQTPSNKVTEKGKYVELRCDPISGHTALYWYRQSLGQGPEFLIYFQGTGAADDSGLPNDRFFAVRPEGSVSTLKIQRTERGDSAVYLCASRSTVDNEQFFGPGTRLTVL.

The chain links TRBV7-9 to TRBJ2-3; 9 bases fit TRBD2. V dropped 5 bases and J dropped 0; count of bases not matched to a gene: 6. The germline CDR1 and CDR2 sequences are SEHNR and FQNEAQ (reference sequence). This CDR3 contains 16 residues. The chain's CDR3 is CASSQALAGSTDTQYF. The DNA for the CDR3 is TGTGCCAGCAGCCAAGCGCTAGCGGGAAGCACAGATACGCAGTATTTT.

The chain links TRBV27 to TRBJ1-2; D is perhaps TRBD1 (6 bases). The CDR3 runs to 14 residues. V was trimmed by 2 bases and J by 6 bases, leaving 13 bases between them. Germline loops: CDR1 MNHEY, CDR2 SMNVEV (reference sequence). As DNA, the CDR3 is TGTGCCAGCAGTTTAAGTCAGGGGTCTCATGGCTACACCTTC. This codes for CASSLSQGSHGYTF.